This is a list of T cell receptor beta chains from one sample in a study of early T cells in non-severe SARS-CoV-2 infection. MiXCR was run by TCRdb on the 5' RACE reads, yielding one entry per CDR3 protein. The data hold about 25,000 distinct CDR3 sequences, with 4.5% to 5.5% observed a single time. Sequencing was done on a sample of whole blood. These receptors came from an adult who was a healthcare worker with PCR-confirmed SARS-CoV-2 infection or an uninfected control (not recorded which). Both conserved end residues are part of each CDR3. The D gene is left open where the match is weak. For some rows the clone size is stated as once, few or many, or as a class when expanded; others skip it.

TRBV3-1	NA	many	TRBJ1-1	TGTGCCAGCAGCCAAGCTTCCACTGAAGCTTTCTTT	CASSQASTEAFF
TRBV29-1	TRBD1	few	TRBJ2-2	TGCAGCGTTGTTCGGGACAGGGTGGGCACCGGGGAGCTGTTTTTT	CSVVRDRVGTGELFF
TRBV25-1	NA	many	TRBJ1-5	TGTGCCCCAGGAATAGAGGGTCTGAGACAGCCCCAGCATTTT	CAPGIEGLRQPQHF
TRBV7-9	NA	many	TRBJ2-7	TGTGCCAGCAGCCGGGACCCCTACGAGCAGTACTTC	CASSRDPYEQYF
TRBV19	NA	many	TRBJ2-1	TGTGCCAGTAGTAATCTGGGGCAGAATGAGCAGTTCTTC	CASSNLGQNEQFF
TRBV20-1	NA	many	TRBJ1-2	TGCAGTGCTGGTGGGGGCAGAGATGGCTACACCTTC	CSAGGGRDGYTF
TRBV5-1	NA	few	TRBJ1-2	TGCGCCAGCAGCTTGGGGCCTAAAGAAGCTAACTATGGCTACACCTTC	CASSLGPKEANYGYTF
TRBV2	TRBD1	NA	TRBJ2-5	TGTGCCAGCAGTAGAAACAGGGGGGAGACCCAGTACTTC	CASSRNRGETQYF
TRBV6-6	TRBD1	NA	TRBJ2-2	TGTGCCAGCATCGAAGCCCAGGGGGCCGGGACCGGGGAGCTGTTTTTT	CASIEAQGAGTGELFF
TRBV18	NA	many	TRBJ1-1	TGTGCCAGCTCACCAGGGTTGAACACTGAAGCTTTCTTT	CASSPGLNTEAFF
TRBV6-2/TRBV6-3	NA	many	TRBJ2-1	TGTGCCAGCAGTTACCACCATTCGAAGGCAGACCTGTACAATGAGCAGTTCTTC	CASSYHHSKADLYNEQFF
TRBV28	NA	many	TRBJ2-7	TGTGCCAGCAGTTTACCACCCTACGAGCAGTACTTC	CASSLPPYEQYF
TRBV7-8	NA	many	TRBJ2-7	TGTGCCAGCAGCTCTGGCAAAGTCTACGAGCAGTACTTC	CASSSGKVYEQYF
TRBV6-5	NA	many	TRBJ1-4	TGTGCCAGCAGCCTTTCAGGCGGTGAAAAACTGTTTTTT	CASSLSGGEKLFF
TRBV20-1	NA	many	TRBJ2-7	TGCAGTGCTAGGAGACAGGCAAATGCCCACGAGCAGTACTTC	CSARRQANAHEQYF
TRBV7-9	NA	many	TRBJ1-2	TGTGCCAGCAGCTTAGTGGGGGCTAACTATGGCTACACCTTC	CASSLVGANYGYTF
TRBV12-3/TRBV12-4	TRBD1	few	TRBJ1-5	TGTGCCAGCAAGACAGGGGGCTATAATCAGCCCCAGCATTTT	CASKTGGYNQPQHF
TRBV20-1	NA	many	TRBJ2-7	TGCAGTGCTTCGGGACTCTCCTCCTACGAGCAGTACTTC	CSASGLSSYEQYF
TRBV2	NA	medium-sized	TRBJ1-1	TGTGCCAGCAGGGAGGTGTACCGCCCGAACACTGAAGCTTTCTTT	CASREVYRPNTEAFF
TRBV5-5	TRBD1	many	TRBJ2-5	TGTGCCAGCAGCCATGACGGCAGGGGGAGAGAGACCCAGTACTTC	CASSHDGRGRETQYF
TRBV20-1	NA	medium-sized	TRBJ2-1	TGCAGTGCTAGGGGACCACCTTACAATGAGCAGTTCTTC	CSARGPPYNEQFF
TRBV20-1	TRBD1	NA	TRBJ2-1	TGCAGTGCTAGAGGGGACAGGGGTCCCTACAATGAGCAGTTCTTC	CSARGDRGPYNEQFF
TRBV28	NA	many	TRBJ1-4	TGTGCCAGCAGTTTGGTCTTTGGGTGGGGAACTAATGAAAAACTGTTTTTT	CASSLVFGWGTNEKLFF
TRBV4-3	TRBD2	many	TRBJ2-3	TGCGCCAGCAGCCAAGACTGGCCCTCCATGAGCGGGAGCCGGGCGTCAGATACGCAGTATTTT	CASSQDWPSMSGSRASDTQYF
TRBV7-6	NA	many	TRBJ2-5	TGTGCCAGCCTGAAGGGGATCCAGAGCGAGACCCAGTACTTC	CASLKGIQSETQYF
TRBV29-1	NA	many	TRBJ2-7	TGCAGCTTTTCCGTGGCCCGTCCCGAGTACGAGCAGTACTTC	CSFSVARPEYEQYF
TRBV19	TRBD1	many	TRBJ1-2	TGTGCCAGTACCGGCTCCGGGACAGGCGCCTATTCCTATGGCTACACCTTC	CASTGSGTGAYSYGYTF
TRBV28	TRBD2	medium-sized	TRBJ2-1	TGTGCCAGCAGTCCCGGGACTAGCGGGAGTAGCCCCTACAATGAGCAGTTCTTC	CASSPGTSGSSPYNEQFF
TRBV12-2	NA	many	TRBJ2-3	TGTGCAAGTCGCCTCAAGGAGAGTAGCGGGGGTACAGATACGCAGTATTTT	CASRLKESSGGTDTQYF
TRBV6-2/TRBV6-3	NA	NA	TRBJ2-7	TGTGCCAGCACCCCCCGGGGGTTCTACGAGCAGTACTTC	CASTPRGFYEQYF
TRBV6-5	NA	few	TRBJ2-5	TGTGCCAGCAGTAACAGCCAAGAGACCCAGTACTTC	CASSNSQETQYF
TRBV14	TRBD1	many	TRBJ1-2	TGTGCCAGCAGCCGGTTCAGGGACAGCCTCTATGGCTACACCTTC	CASSRFRDSLYGYTF
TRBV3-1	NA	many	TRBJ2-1	TGTGCCAGCAGCCAAGGACGGGCCGGCTACAATGAGCAGTTCTTC	CASSQGRAGYNEQFF
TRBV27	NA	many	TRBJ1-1	TGTGCCAGCAAGTGGCAGACCCTGAACACTGAAGCTTTCTTT	CASKWQTLNTEAFF
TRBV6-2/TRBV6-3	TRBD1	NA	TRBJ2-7	TGTGCCAGCAGTTACTCGAGGGACAGCCCCCCTTACGAGCAGTACTTC	CASSYSRDSPPYEQYF
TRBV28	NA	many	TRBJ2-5	TGTGCCAGCAGTTTAAGTCGCGGGGGCGAGACCCAGTACTTC	CASSLSRGGETQYF
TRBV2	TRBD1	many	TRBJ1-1	TGTGCCAGCAGTCTTGATTTATCGGTGACGGGACAGGGAAGAGGGAACACTGAAGCTTTCTTT	CASSLDLSVTGQGRGNTEAFF
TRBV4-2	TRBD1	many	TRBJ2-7	TGTGCCAGCAGCCAAAAACAGGGGTATTCCTACGAGCAGTACTTC	CASSQKQGYSYEQYF
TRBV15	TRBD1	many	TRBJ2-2	TGTGCCACCAGCAGGGACAGGGACCGAACGAACACCGGGGAGCTGTTTTTT	CATSRDRDRTNTGELFF
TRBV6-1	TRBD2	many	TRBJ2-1	TGTGCCAGCAGTACGAGCGGGGGTTACAATGAGCAGTTCTTC	CASSTSGGYNEQFF
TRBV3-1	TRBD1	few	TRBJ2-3	TGTGCCAGCAGCCCGGGACAGCGCCACACAGATACGCAGTATTTT	CASSPGQRHTDTQYF
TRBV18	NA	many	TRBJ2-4	TGTGCCAGCTCACCAGGGGCCAAAAACATTCAGTACTTC	CASSPGAKNIQYF
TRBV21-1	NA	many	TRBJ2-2	TGTGCCAGCAGCAAACAGGAAGACACCGGGGAGCTGTTTTTT	CASSKQEDTGELFF
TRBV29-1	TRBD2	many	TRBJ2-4	TGCAGCGTTGCCGGACTAGCCCCCAGGGGCGGAAACATTCAGTACTTC	CSVAGLAPRGGNIQYF
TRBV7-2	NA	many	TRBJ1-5	TGTGCCAGCAGCTCTAAAGGAGATCAGCCCCAGCATTTT	CASSSKGDQPQHF
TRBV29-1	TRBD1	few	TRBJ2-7	TGCAGCGTGGAAGCAGGGGGCCCCTACGAGCAGTACTTC	CSVEAGGPYEQYF
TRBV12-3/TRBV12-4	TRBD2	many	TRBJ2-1	TGTGCCAGCAGTTTAGATCCCTTGTTGCTAGCGGGAGTTTCCATCAATGAGCAGTTCTTC	CASSLDPLLLAGVSINEQFF
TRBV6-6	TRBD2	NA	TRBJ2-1	TGTGCCAGCGGGGGGGAGGTCTACAATGAGCAGTTCTTC	CASGGEVYNEQFF
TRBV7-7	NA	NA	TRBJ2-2	TGTGCTAGCAGCTTAGGGGCTCAACCCACCACCGGGGAGCTGTTTTTT	CASSLGAQPTTGELFF
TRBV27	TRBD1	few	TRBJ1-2	TGTGCCAGCAGTTCGAGGCAGGGGGCCCGTAACTATGGCTACACCTTC	CASSSRQGARNYGYTF